Below, 24 T cell receptor beta chains from the same sample are listed, as sequenced in a study of blood T cells in healthy people across ages. It was with a sample-barcoded 5' primer and a J-beta primer mix that a second PCR of roughly 7 to 12 cycles was run. One entry per CDR3 protein results from TCRdb running MiXCR on the 5' RACE reads. This table has some 760,000 distinct CDR3 sequences, around 25% appearing once. In addition, the sample was reused for a study of T cells of mothers and their children.

The sequenced sample consisted of blood. These receptors were obtained from a boy aged 5-17 years in good health.

This chain joins TRBV12-3 or TRBV12-4 and TRBJ2-5, with D uncertain. V shed 4 bases and J shed 4 bases, with 10 bases lying between them. The CDR3 spans 13 residues. The CDR3 here is CASSSLDRETQYF. The CDR3 DNA reads as TGTGCCAGCAGTTCACTTGATAGAGAGACCCAGTACTTC.

A few counts support this clonotype. This chain uses TRBV28 with TRBJ2-1; D remains unclear. Trimming cost V 6 bases and J 6 bases, with 9 bases left between them. Germline CDR1 MDHEN, CDR2 SYDVKM. CDR3 length equals 12 residues. This CDR3 reads CASSPWGNEQFF. The DNA of the CDR3 is TGTGCCAGCAGCCCGTGGGGCAATGAGCAGTTCTTC.

On this clonotype: The CDR3 carries no conserved terminal phenylalanine or tryptophan, so it likely arises from a read error. The chain joins TRBV2 to TRBJ1-1; possible D gene TRBD1, 5 bases. Germline V lookup: CDR1 SNHLY, CDR2 FYNNEI. Trimming removed 4 bases at V and 1 base at J, with 10 bases between. CDR3 size: 14 residues. CDR3 in DNA: TGTGCCAGCAGTGGGAGGGGAAGGAACACTGAAGCTTTCCTT. Translation gives CASSGRGRNTEAFL.

This clonotype has a handful of counts. V is TRBV29-1 and J is TRBJ2-7; D perhaps matches TRBD1 (7 bases). Trimming took off 3 bases at V and 1 base at J, with 10 bases between the two ends. The CDR3 contains 13 residues. Germline V CDR1 and CDR2: SQVTM, ANQGSEA. The CDR3 nucleotides read TGCAGCGTTGAGGGGGGACAGTCCTACGAGCAGTACTTC. Its protein product is CSVEGGQSYEQYF.

The chain recombines TRBV7-9 with TRBJ2-3, with 11 bases fitting TRBD2. Trimming cost V 5 bases and J 2 bases; bases outside gene matches: 6. CDR3 length: 16 residues. The germline CDR1 and CDR2 sequences are SEHNR and FQNEAQ (reference sequence). The CDR3 here is CASSAPGLAATDTQYF. As DNA, the CDR3 is TGTGCCAGCAGCGCACCGGGACTAGCGGCCACAGATACGCAGTATTTT.

The chain carries TRBV5-1 and TRBJ2-1; D may be TRBD1 (6 bases). Germline CDR1 reads SGHRS; CDR2 reads YFSETQ. V shed 5 bases and J shed 5 bases, with 14 bases lying between them. The CDR3 runs to 14 residues. As DNA, the CDR3 is TGCGCCAGCAGACGAGGGACAACCAACAATGAGCAGTTCTTC. Translated: CASRRGTTNNEQFF.

Concerning this clonotype itself: One end of the junction does not line up with germline, which may come from a read error. V is TRBV5-1 and J is TRBJ1-5; 7 positions agree with TRBD1. Germline loops: CDR1 SGHRS, CDR2 YFSETQ. This CDR3 contains 16 residues. The CDR3 protein is CASSPEGGHSNQPLHF. CDR3 nucleotide sequence: TGCGCCAGCAGCCCGGAAGGGGGCCATAGCAATCAGCCCCTGCATTTT.

This clonotype was recorded at least ten times. This chain connects TRBV6-2 or TRBV6-3 to TRBJ1-1; D uncertain. Germline CDR1 is MNHEY and CDR2 is SVGEGT. V gave up 6 bases and J gave up 2 bases, with 7 bases separating them. This CDR3 spans 12 amino acids. DNA for the CDR3: TGTGCCAGCAGCCAGGTAAACACTGAAGCTTTCTTT. The encoded protein is CASSQVNTEAFF.

In its sample, this clonotype was seen a few times. This chain connects TRBV11-2 to TRBJ2-5; D perhaps matches TRBD2 (5 bases). CDR1 is SGHAT and CDR2 is FQNNGV in the germline V gene. The CDR3 covers 12 residues. Trimming left V 4 bases short and J 7 bases short, with 10 bases between. This CDR3 is CASSSGKRTQYF. The CDR3, as DNA: TGTGCCAGCAGCTCCGGGAAACGGACCCAGTACTTC. The entire variable domain, with the rest obtained from reference TRBV11-2 and TRBJ2-5, is as follows: EAGVAQSPRYKIIEKRQSVAFWCNPISGHATLYWYQQILGQGPKLLIQFQNNGVVDDSQLPKDRFSAERLKGVDSTLKIQPAKLEDSAVYLCASSSGKRTQYFGPGTRLLVL.

In this sample, this clonotype turned up a few times. The chain joins TRBV15 to TRBJ2-3; 10 nucleotides agree with TRBD2. Losses at the gene ends were 3 bases for V and 2 bases for J; bases not matched to a gene: 5. This CDR3 has 16 residues. Germline lookup yields CDR1 LNHNV and CDR2 YYDKDF (reference sequence). As DNA, the CDR3 is TGTGCCACCAGCAGGGCTAGCGGGAGCTTCACAGATACGCAGTATTTT. It encodes CATSRASGSFTDTQYF.

The J gene is TRBJ2-5, the V gene TRBV5-1, with 10 nucleotides matching TRBD2. Matching the DNA end better, TRBJ2-1 makes the J call doubtful. Per the germline V gene, CDR1 is SGHRS and CDR2 is YFSETQ. CDR3 length: 14 residues. Written as DNA, the CDR3 is TGCGCCAGCAGCTTCCCTAGCGGGAGCAATGAGCAGTTCTTC. Protein: CASSFPSGSNEQFF.

The chain recombines TRBV7-2 with TRBJ2-3; tentatively, D is TRBD2 (6 bases). V lost 2 bases, J lost 4 bases, and 16 bases lay in between. This CDR3 has 16 residues. CDR1 is SGHTA, CDR2 FQGNSA, per germline. The CDR3 DNA is TGTGCCAGCAGCTTAATCGAGGGATGGAGGGCAGATACGCAGTATTTT. This codes for CASSLIEGWRADTQYF.

V is TRBV6-2 or TRBV6-3 and J is TRBJ2-7; 8 nucleotides line up with TRBD1. The CDR3 loop spans 17 amino acids. CDR1 is MNHEY, CDR2 SVGEGT, per germline. Unmatched junction bases numbered 14, after V lost 5 bases and J lost 2 bases. CDR3 region: CASSQKDRGLLTYEQYF. CDR3 DNA: TGTGCCAGCAGTCAAAAAGACAGGGGCCTCCTAACCTACGAGCAGTACTTC.

In this sample, this clonotype turned up many times. The DNA of the CDR3 is TGTGCCAGCGGAGGTTTTACCGGGGAGCTGTTTTTT. Translated: CASGGFTGELFF. The gene calls are TRBV19 and TRBJ2-2, with a possible D match to TRBD2 (5 bases). The CDR3 has 12 residues. V lost 9 bases to trimming and J lost 5 bases, with 10 bases between them. CDR1 LNHDA and CDR2 SQIVND come from the germline V gene (reference sequence). Full variable domain (remainder filled in from reference TRBV19 and TRBJ2-2): DGGITQSPKYLFRKEGQNVTLSCEQNLNHDAMYWYRQDPGQGLRLIYYSQIVNDFQKGDIAEGYSVSREKKESFPLTVTSAQKNPTAFYLCASGGFTGELFFGEGSRLTVL.

At least ten counts were recorded for this clonotype. V gene TRBV11-2 combines with J gene TRBJ2-1; 7 bases agree with TRBD2. Trimming removed 4 bases from V and 6 bases from J; junction bases left unmatched: 9. The germline V gene has CDR1 SGHAT and CDR2 FQNNGV. The CDR3 runs 15 residues. CDR3 bases: TGTGCCAGCAGCTCCCGTCGGGGGGAAGGCAATGAGCAGTTCTTC. It specifies CASSSRRGEGNEQFF.

Notes on this clonotype: At one boundary the junction diverges from the germline segment, which might be a read error. The CDR3 nucleotides are TGTGCCAGCAGCACCCGACTCCCAGGGTCTCATGAAAACCTGTTTTTT. Amino acid sequence: CASSTRLPGSHENLFF. The rearrangement joins TRBV7-2 to TRBJ1-4, with D tentatively TRBD1 (5 bases). This CDR3 contains 16 residues. Germline values: CDR1 SGHTA, CDR2 FQGNSA.

This clonotype was counted between two and nine times. CDR3 loop: CASSAGTHNSPLHF. In DNA, the CDR3 is TGTGCCAGCAGCGCGGGGACACATAATTCACCCCTCCACTTT. The V and J genes are TRBV9 and TRBJ1-6, with D possibly TRBD1 on 6 matching bases. The CDR3 length is 14 residues. With 3 bases removed from V and 5 bases from J, the gap between germline ends came to 9 bases. In germline, CDR1 is SGDLS, CDR2 YYNGEE.

The chain recombines TRBV5-1 with TRBJ2-5; the D gene is possibly TRBD1 (6 bases). The last part of the DNA fits TRBJ2-7 better; the J call may be wrong. This CDR3 has 13 amino acids. Germline V CDR1 and CDR2: SGHRS, YFSETQ. CDR3 nucleotides: TGCGCCAGCACACCTACAGGGCGGGACGAGCAGTACTTC. It encodes CASTPTGRDEQYF.

This sequence joins TRBV7-8 and TRBJ2-1; possibly TRBD2 for D (6 bases). The CDR3 sequence is 13 residues long. V was shortened by 5 bases and J by 8 bases, with 13 bases between the two germline ends. Per germline, CDR1 SGHVS and CDR2 FQNEAQ. In nucleotides, the CDR3 is TGTGCCAGCAGCGCGGGGTCCTGGGATGAGCAGTTCTTC. It translates to CASSAGSWDEQFF.

The chain has TRBV9 and TRBJ2-5, with D perhaps TRBD1 (6 bases). Trimming left V 3 bases short and J 1 base short, with 10 bases between. The CDR3 has 14 residues. Per the germline V gene, CDR1 is SGDLS and CDR2 is YYNGEE. CDR3 residues: CASSGGHRQETQYF. The CDR3 coding sequence is TGTGCCAGCAGCGGGGGACACCGCCAAGAGACCCAGTACTTC.

This chain joins TRBV5-8 and TRBJ2-3; no reliable D call. Deletions cut 1 base from V and 0 bases from J, with 9 bases between. There are 15 residues in the CDR3. Germline assignment: CDR1 SGHTS and CDR2 YDEGEE. CDR3 nucleotides: TGTGCCAGCAGCTTGAATCTTCCTAGCACAGATACGCAGTATTTT. Protein: CASSLNLPSTDTQYF. The full variable domain, with the rest looked up from reference TRBV5-8 and TRBJ2-3, is EAGVTQSPTHLIKTRGQQATLRCSPISGHTSVYWYQQALGLGLQFLLWYDEGEERNRGNFPPRFSGRQFPNYSSELNVNALELEDSALYLCASSLNLPSTDTQYFGPGTRLTVL.

This clonotype was seen more than once but under ten times. The rearrangement links TRBV7-8 to TRBJ2-1; 10 nucleotides align to TRBD2. CDR3 length: 16 amino acids. After removal of 1 base from V and 4 bases from J, the junction contained 4 bases not matched to a gene. Per the germline V gene, CDR1 is SGHVS and CDR2 is FQNEAQ. The CDR3 here is CASSLEREGGYNEQFF. The CDR3 region has the DNA TGTGCCAGCAGCTTAGAGCGGGAGGGGGGTTACAATGAGCAGTTCTTC.

The rearrangement uses TRBV6-5 and TRBJ1-2; TRBD1 is a possible D gene (5 bases). V shed 0 bases and J shed 8 bases, with 25 bases lying between them. The CDR3 is 18 amino acids. Per the germline V gene, CDR1 is MNHEY and CDR2 is SVGAGI. The CDR3 DNA reads as TGTGCCAGCAGTTACTCGACTCCCTCGTCTAAAGGGGCGGGAGGCTACACCTTC. Its translation is CASSYSTPSSKGAGGYTF.

A few counts support this clonotype. This chain connects TRBV7-3 to TRBJ2-2; TRBD1 matches at 9 bases. The CDR3 loop spans 16 amino acids. The germline V gene encodes CDR1 SGHTA and CDR2 FQGTGA. V shed 4 bases, J shed 2 bases, and the junction held 5 bases outside the gene matches. The CDR3 spells CASSSGQGSNTGELFF. The CDR3 DNA reads TGTGCCAGCAGCTCGGGACAGGGATCCAACACCGGGGAGCTGTTTTTT.